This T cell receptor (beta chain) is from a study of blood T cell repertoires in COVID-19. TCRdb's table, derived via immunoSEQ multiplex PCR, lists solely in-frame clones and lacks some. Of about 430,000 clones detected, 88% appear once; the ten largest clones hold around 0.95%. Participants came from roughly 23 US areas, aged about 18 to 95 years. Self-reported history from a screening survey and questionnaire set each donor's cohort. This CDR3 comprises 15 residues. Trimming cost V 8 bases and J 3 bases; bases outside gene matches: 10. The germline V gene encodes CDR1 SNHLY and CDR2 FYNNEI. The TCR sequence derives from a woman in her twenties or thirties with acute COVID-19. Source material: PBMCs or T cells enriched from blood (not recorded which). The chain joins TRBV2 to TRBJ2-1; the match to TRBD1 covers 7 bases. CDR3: CASHQEGTVYNEQFF. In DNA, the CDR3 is TGTGCCAGCCACCAGGAAGGGACAGTCTACAATGAGCAGTTCTTC.